This T cell receptor (beta chain) was sequenced in a study of identical twins. With template switching, a universal primer site was added, and the cDNA carried unique molecular identifiers. A single record per CDR3 protein comes from TCRdb applying MiXCR to the 5' RACE reads. This table has about 890,000 distinct CDR3 sequences, roughly an eighth appearing once. The CDR3 length is 13 residues. V was clipped by 5 bases and J by 3 bases; unmatched bases: 6. The germline gives CDR1 DFQATT, CDR2 SNEGSKA (reference sequence). This clonotype was observed a few times. Its target is not known. Study-wide findings and caveats: With monozygotic twins, out-of-frame TCR alpha sharing exceeded what models estimated.

Another study also made use of these data, one on yellow fever vaccine responses in identical twins. That paper states: Twins' vaccine T cell responses were reported to seem partly convergent and partly personalized.

Sequencing was performed on PBMCs. This TCR was recovered from a woman in her late teens or twenties in good health. The chain recombines TRBV20-1 with TRBJ2-7; TRBD2 matches 8 bases. The CDR3 nucleotides are TGCAGTGCTCCAGCTAGCGGGCACTACGAGCAGTACTTC. As protein: CSAPASGHYEQYF.